Listed below are T cell receptor beta chains from one sample, sequenced in a study of blood T cell repertoires in COVID-19. Assay used: immunoSEQ multiplex PCR; TCRdb lists only in-frame clones, some missing. The table records roughly 320,000 clones, approximately 85% of them present only once. The specimen sequenced was peripheral blood. The source of these receptors is a human donor in a cohort sampled during active COVID-19. Both conserved end residues are part of each CDR3. The size of a clone is reported for some rows only, either as once, few or many, or as a class for expanded clones.

j_gene: TRBJ2-4; abundance: -; v_gene: TRBV29-1; CDR3aa: CSVVDYRGGKNIQYF
j_gene: TRBJ1-1; abundance: few; v_gene: TRBV10-3; CDR3aa: CAISETGGGWTEAFF
j_gene: TRBJ2-7; abundance: -; v_gene: TRBV5-1; CDR3aa: CASSARDRAYEQYF
j_gene: TRBJ1-4; abundance: -; v_gene: TRBV5-1; CDR3aa: CASSPAGETNEKLFF
j_gene: TRBJ2-7; abundance: -; v_gene: TRBV5-1; CDR3aa: CASSFGTDDEQYF
j_gene: TRBJ2-2; abundance: -; v_gene: TRBV27; CDR3aa: CASSLKGAHTGELFF
j_gene: TRBJ2-7; abundance: once; v_gene: TRBV7-2; CDR3aa: CASSLGGQTYEQYF
j_gene: TRBJ2-6; abundance: -; v_gene: TRBV24-1; CDR3aa: CATSDSPGQGAGANVLTF
j_gene: TRBJ2-7; abundance: -; v_gene: TRBV21-1; CDR3aa: CASSPHRGGSYEQYF
j_gene: TRBJ2-3; abundance: -; v_gene: TRBV18; CDR3aa: CASSNIPGQQTDTQYF
j_gene: TRBJ1-1; abundance: -; v_gene: TRBV6-5; CDR3aa: CASAQSWYTEAFF
j_gene: TRBJ2-5; abundance: -; v_gene: TRBV3-1/TRBV3-2; CDR3aa: CASTLRASGGTQETQYF
j_gene: TRBJ1-2; abundance: -; v_gene: TRBV19; CDR3aa: CASSFRQPDYGYTF
j_gene: TRBJ2-1; abundance: few; v_gene: TRBV29-1; CDR3aa: CSASRDRGNEQFF
j_gene: TRBJ2-1; abundance: -; v_gene: TRBV5-4; CDR3aa: CASSLAEGEQFF
j_gene: TRBJ1-5; abundance: -; v_gene: TRBV23-1; CDR3aa: CASSFSHRDRVGHWDAQPQHF
j_gene: TRBJ1-2; abundance: -; v_gene: TRBV5-1; CDR3aa: CASSPNFWTSNGYTF
j_gene: TRBJ1-2; abundance: -; v_gene: TRBV24-1; CDR3aa: CATSDSFGGSYGYTF
j_gene: TRBJ2-3; abundance: few; v_gene: TRBV12-5; CDR3aa: CASGKGDRGPSTDTQYF
j_gene: TRBJ1-4; abundance: -; v_gene: TRBV6-5; CDR3aa: CASIRQGGEKLFF
j_gene: TRBJ1-1; abundance: -; v_gene: TRBV6-5; CDR3aa: CASNTGKYTEAFF
j_gene: TRBJ1-4; abundance: -; v_gene: TRBV5-1; CDR3aa: CASSLVSGQGGEKLFF